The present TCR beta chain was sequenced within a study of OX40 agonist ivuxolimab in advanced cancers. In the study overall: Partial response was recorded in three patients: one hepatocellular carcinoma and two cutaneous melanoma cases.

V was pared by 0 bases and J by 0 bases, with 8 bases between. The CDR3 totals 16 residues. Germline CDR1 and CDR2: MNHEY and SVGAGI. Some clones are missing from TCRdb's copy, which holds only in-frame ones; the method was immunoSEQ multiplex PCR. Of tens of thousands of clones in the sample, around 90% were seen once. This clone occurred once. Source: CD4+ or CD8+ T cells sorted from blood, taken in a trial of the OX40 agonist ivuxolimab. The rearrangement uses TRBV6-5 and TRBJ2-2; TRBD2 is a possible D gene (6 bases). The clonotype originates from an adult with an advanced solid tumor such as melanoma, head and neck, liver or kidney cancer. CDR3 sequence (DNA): TGTGCCAGCAGTTACTCCCCGGGGGCGAACACCGGGGAGCTGTTTTTT. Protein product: CASSYSPGANTGELFF.